This entry concerns a single T cell receptor (beta chain). The sample is drawn from a study of blood T cell repertoires in COVID-19. Study context: From the United States, Italy and Spain came samples of acute and convalescent COVID-19. PBMCs, B-cell-depleted T cells, or T cells were the source of the cDNA or gDNA that made up the material.

This CDR3 spans 16 amino acids. V lost 2 bases and J lost 6, with 14 bases in between. The germline CDR1 and CDR2 sequences are LNHDA and SQIVND (reference sequence). As originally analysed: How many nucleated cells were present was estimated from reference gene primer amplification. Assay: immunoSEQ multiplex PCR; the TCRdb copy retains only in-frame clones and omits some. For V, J and clone size, that table is used; D and trimming come from the DNA. The profile shows about 300,000 clones, 70% to 90% of them singletons. This receptor was identified in a man aged 70-80 years with acute or convalescent COVID-19. This chain links TRBV19 with TRBJ1-6; possibly TRBD1 for D (6 bases). The specimen sequenced was peripheral blood. CDR3 loop: CASSISDRTFNSPLHF. The DNA for the CDR3 is TGTGCCAGTAGTATATCGGACAGAACTTTTAATTCACCCCTCCACTTT.